This is a list of T cell receptor beta chains from one sample in a study of blood T cells in healthy people across ages. TCRdb processed the 5' RACE reads anew with MiXCR; each CDR3 protein has one entry. Here the sample spans about 780,000 distinct CDR3 sequences, approximately 24% being singletons. The same data also went into a second study, on T cells of mothers and their children.

The sequenced material came from blood. All receptors come from a boy aged 5-17 years in good health. CDR3s include the opening cysteine and the closing phenylalanine or tryptophan. The D gene is left open where the match is weak. A row's size may be missing; if present it is once, few, many or a size class.

j_gene: TRBJ2-5
v_gene: TRBV4-1
d_gene: NA
abundance: few
CDR3nt: TGCGCCAGCAGCCAAGAAGGGGCGGGCCGAGAGACCCAGTACTTC
CDR3aa: CASSQEGAGRETQYF

j_gene: TRBJ2-6
v_gene: TRBV5-4
d_gene: NA
abundance: NA
CDR3nt: TGTGCCAGCAGGGACACCCAATCTGGGGCCAACGTCCTGACTTTC
CDR3aa: CASRDTQSGANVLTF

j_gene: TRBJ2-1
v_gene: TRBV27
d_gene: TRBD2
abundance: NA
CDR3nt: TGTGCCAGCAGTTTGGGGCAGGCTAGCGGGGACAACTACAATGAGCAGTTCTTC
CDR3aa: CASSLGQASGDNYNEQFF

j_gene: TRBJ1-3
v_gene: TRBV5-1
d_gene: NA
abundance: NA
CDR3nt: TGCGCCAGCAGCTTCGTTGCTGACTCTGGAAACACCATATATTTT
CDR3aa: CASSFVADSGNTIYF

j_gene: TRBJ1-1
v_gene: TRBV19
d_gene: NA
abundance: few
CDR3nt: TGTGCCAGTACCCTGTGGGGGGCCGGCAGGAACACTGAAGCTTTCTTT
CDR3aa: CASTLWGAGRNTEAFF

j_gene: TRBJ2-3
v_gene: TRBV5-1
d_gene: TRBD2
abundance: NA
CDR3nt: TGCGCCAGCAGCACTGAGCGGGGGGGCCCAGATACGCGGTATTTT
CDR3aa: CASSTERGGPDTRYF

j_gene: TRBJ1-4
v_gene: TRBV11-2
d_gene: NA
abundance: many
CDR3nt: TGTGCCAGCAGCCTAAGGACCCTTGAAAAACTGTTTTTT
CDR3aa: CASSLRTLEKLFF

j_gene: TRBJ2-7
v_gene: TRBV20-1
d_gene: NA
abundance: few
CDR3nt: TGCAGTGCGAGGTCGACATCTACCTCCTACGAGCAGTACTTC
CDR3aa: CSARSTSTSYEQYF

j_gene: TRBJ2-7
v_gene: TRBV10-1
d_gene: NA
abundance: few
CDR3nt: TGCGCCAGCAGTGAGTCAGGGGATTCCTTTCCCTACGAGCAGTACTTC
CDR3aa: CASSESGDSFPYEQYF

j_gene: TRBJ2-2
v_gene: TRBV6-2/TRBV6-3
d_gene: TRBD1
abundance: few
CDR3nt: TGTGCCAGCGGTCAGAACAGGGGGCGCGACACCGGGGAGCTGTTTTTT
CDR3aa: CASGQNRGRDTGELFF

j_gene: TRBJ2-5
v_gene: TRBV4-1
d_gene: NA
abundance: many
CDR3nt: TGCGCCAGCAGCCGGGAGGCAGGCCAAGAGACCCAGTACTTC
CDR3aa: CASSREAGQETQYF

j_gene: TRBJ2-7
v_gene: TRBV9
d_gene: TRBD1
abundance: NA
CDR3nt: TGTGCCAGCAGCGTGGGGACAGGGGAGAACTACGAGCAGTACTTC
CDR3aa: CASSVGTGENYEQYF

j_gene: TRBJ2-1
v_gene: TRBV20-1
d_gene: TRBD2
abundance: NA
CDR3nt: TGCAGTGCTGGAGATGGGAGCGGGGGGGCCTCCTACAATGAGCAGTTCTTC
CDR3aa: CSAGDGSGGASYNEQFF

j_gene: TRBJ1-5
v_gene: TRBV10-3
d_gene: TRBD1
abundance: NA
CDR3nt: TGTGCCATCAGTGAGTCGCCGGGTGACAGGGAGTACGATCAGCCCCAGCATTTT
CDR3aa: CAISESPGDREYDQPQHF

j_gene: TRBJ1-3
v_gene: TRBV7-2
d_gene: NA
abundance: many
CDR3nt: TGTGCCAGCAGCTTAAGGGGGGCTGGAAACACCATATATTTT
CDR3aa: CASSLRGAGNTIYF

j_gene: TRBJ1-6
v_gene: TRBV10-3
d_gene: TRBD1
abundance: few
CDR3nt: TGTGCCATCACTCCGGGACAGGGTTCACCCCTCCACTTT
CDR3aa: CAITPGQGSPLHF

j_gene: TRBJ2-5
v_gene: TRBV11-2
d_gene: TRBD2
abundance: NA
CDR3nt: TGTGCCAGCAGCGCCTCGGAAGCGGGGGATTGGTTTGGAGAGACCCAGTACTTC
CDR3aa: CASSASEAGDWFGETQYF

j_gene: TRBJ1-5
v_gene: TRBV20-1
d_gene: NA
abundance: few
CDR3nt: TGCAGTGCTAGAGGGTTGCAGGGAGGCCAGCCCCAGCATTTT
CDR3aa: CSARGLQGGQPQHF

j_gene: TRBJ2-1
v_gene: TRBV24-1
d_gene: NA
abundance: NA
CDR3nt: TGTGCCACGGGTCGGGAGCTCAATGAGCAGTTCTTC
CDR3aa: CATGRELNEQFF

j_gene: TRBJ1-6
v_gene: TRBV12-3/TRBV12-4
d_gene: TRBD1
abundance: NA
CDR3nt: TGTGCCAGCAGTTTAGAGACCGGGACAGGGTATTCACCCCTCCACTTT
CDR3aa: CASSLETGTGYSPLHF

j_gene: TRBJ2-5
v_gene: TRBV30
d_gene: NA
abundance: few
CDR3nt: TGTGCCTGGAGCGGGGAAGAGACCCTGTACTTC
CDR3aa: CAWSGEETLYF

j_gene: TRBJ2-3
v_gene: TRBV12-3/TRBV12-4
d_gene: TRBD2
abundance: NA
CDR3nt: TGTGCCAGCAGTCCGGGACTAGGTAGCACAGATACGCAGTATTTT
CDR3aa: CASSPGLGSTDTQYF

j_gene: TRBJ2-5
v_gene: TRBV28
d_gene: NA
abundance: NA
CDR3nt: TGTGCCAGCACCGGTCCGTCGGAGGTGTACTTC
CDR3aa: CASTGPSEVYF

j_gene: TRBJ2-1
v_gene: TRBV4-2
d_gene: TRBD2
abundance: NA
CDR3nt: TGTGCCAGCAGCCAAGGGAGCGGGGGGAGATTGCAAGAGACCCAGTGCTTC
CDR3aa: CASSQGSGGRLQETQCF

j_gene: TRBJ1-2
v_gene: TRBV5-1
d_gene: NA
abundance: NA
CDR3nt: TGCGCCAACAGCTCGGGGGGGCCCTATGGCTACACCTTC
CDR3aa: CANSSGGPYGYTF

j_gene: TRBJ2-2
v_gene: TRBV5-1
d_gene: NA
abundance: NA
CDR3nt: TGCGCCAGCAGCTTCCAGGAACCGGGCACCGGGGAGCTGTTTTTT
CDR3aa: CASSFQEPGTGELFF

j_gene: TRBJ2-6
v_gene: TRBV7-2
d_gene: NA
abundance: few
CDR3nt: TGTGCCAGCAGCTTGGTAGGGGTCTCTGGGGCCAACGTCCTGACTTTC
CDR3aa: CASSLVGVSGANVLTF

j_gene: TRBJ1-2
v_gene: TRBV28
d_gene: NA
abundance: NA
CDR3nt: TGTGCCGCACGACGGGGGATAACTAACTATGGCTACACCTTC
CDR3aa: CAARRGITNYGYTF

j_gene: TRBJ2-5
v_gene: TRBV12-3/TRBV12-4
d_gene: TRBD2
abundance: NA
CDR3nt: TGTGCCAGCACCATGGGGGAGGGCAGAAAAGAGACCCAGTACTTC
CDR3aa: CASTMGEGRKETQYF

j_gene: TRBJ2-4
v_gene: TRBV25-1
d_gene: NA
abundance: few
CDR3nt: TGTGCCAGCAGTGAAGGCGGAAGCATGGCCAAAAACATTCAGTACTTC
CDR3aa: CASSEGGSMAKNIQYF

j_gene: TRBJ2-5
v_gene: TRBV29-1
d_gene: TRBD1
abundance: NA
CDR3nt: TGCAGCGTTGTGGGACAGGGCAGGGAGACCCAGTACTTC
CDR3aa: CSVVGQGRETQYF

j_gene: TRBJ1-1
v_gene: TRBV5-5
d_gene: NA
abundance: NA
CDR3nt: TGTGCCAGCAGCTTAGGTCTGAGGAGCGGAGCTTTCTTT
CDR3aa: CASSLGLRSGAFF

j_gene: TRBJ2-7
v_gene: TRBV6-1
d_gene: NA
abundance: NA
CDR3nt: TGTGCCAGCAGACTACGCGGGGCAGGGTGGGGCTACGAGCAGTACTTC
CDR3aa: CASRLRGAGWGYEQYF

j_gene: TRBJ1-4
v_gene: TRBV20-1
d_gene: NA
abundance: NA
CDR3nt: TGCAGTGCCACAGGACCGACCGGGGAAAAACTGTTTTTT
CDR3aa: CSATGPTGEKLFF

j_gene: TRBJ1-3
v_gene: TRBV6-2/TRBV6-3
d_gene: NA
abundance: NA
CDR3nt: TGTGCCAGCACCCGACACCTAGGATCTGGAAACACCATATATTTT
CDR3aa: CASTRHLGSGNTIYF

j_gene: TRBJ2-4
v_gene: TRBV2
d_gene: NA
abundance: few
CDR3nt: TGTGCCAGCAGAGGGACATTCGCCAAAAACATTCAGTACTTC
CDR3aa: CASRGTFAKNIQYF

j_gene: TRBJ2-1
v_gene: TRBV7-9
d_gene: NA
abundance: NA
CDR3nt: TGTGCCAGCAGTCTAACGGACTTGGCCTACAATGAGCAGTTCTTC
CDR3aa: CASSLTDLAYNEQFF

j_gene: TRBJ1-6
v_gene: TRBV29-1
d_gene: TRBD1
abundance: NA
CDR3nt: TGCAGCGTCGGACAGGGGGCAGATTCACCCCTCCACTTT
CDR3aa: CSVGQGADSPLHF

j_gene: TRBJ1-3
v_gene: TRBV12-3/TRBV12-4
d_gene: NA
abundance: few
CDR3nt: TGTGCCAGCAGTTTAGGAACCATTGGACCCTGGACTGGGAACACCATATATTTT
CDR3aa: CASSLGTIGPWTGNTIYF

j_gene: TRBJ2-7
v_gene: TRBV29-1
d_gene: NA
abundance: NA
CDR3nt: TGCAGCTACATACCCTGGACGGGCTCAGAGCAGTACTTC
CDR3aa: CSYIPWTGSEQYF

j_gene: TRBJ2-4
v_gene: TRBV2
d_gene: NA
abundance: NA
CDR3nt: TGTGCCAGCAGTACGGACTATTCGGGCATTCAGTACTTC
CDR3aa: CASSTDYSGIQYF

j_gene: TRBJ1-2
v_gene: TRBV12-3/TRBV12-4
d_gene: TRBD1
abundance: once
CDR3nt: TGTGCCAGCAGCCCTTGGCCGCAGGGGGAACATGGCTACACCTTC
CDR3aa: CASSPWPQGEHGYTF

j_gene: TRBJ2-3
v_gene: TRBV7-3
d_gene: NA
abundance: NA
CDR3nt: TGTGCCAGCAGCTCAACAACTAGGCCAGATACGCAGTATTTT
CDR3aa: CASSSTTRPDTQYF

j_gene: TRBJ1-2
v_gene: TRBV20-1
d_gene: TRBD1
abundance: NA
CDR3nt: TGCAGTGCTAGAGAGGGGACAGGAGAGGGCGGCTATGGCTACACCTTC
CDR3aa: CSAREGTGEGGYGYTF

j_gene: TRBJ2-6
v_gene: TRBV12-3/TRBV12-4
d_gene: NA
abundance: NA
CDR3nt: TGTGCCAGCAGTTTGGGACCTATCTCTGGGGCCAACGTCCTGACTTTC
CDR3aa: CASSLGPISGANVLTF

j_gene: TRBJ1-2
v_gene: TRBV30
d_gene: NA
abundance: few
CDR3nt: TGTGCCTGGCTGGAGCGTGGGCAGGCCTATGGCTACACCTTC
CDR3aa: CAWLERGQAYGYTF

j_gene: TRBJ2-1
v_gene: TRBV5-1
d_gene: NA
abundance: NA
CDR3nt: TGCGCCAGCAGCTTGCTTAGCGGCGGGGAGCAGTTCTTC
CDR3aa: CASSLLSGGEQFF

j_gene: TRBJ1-1
v_gene: TRBV6-5
d_gene: NA
abundance: NA
CDR3nt: TGTGCCAGCAAGCCCAACGGACCGATGAACACTGAAGCTTTCTTT
CDR3aa: CASKPNGPMNTEAFF

j_gene: TRBJ1-4
v_gene: TRBV27
d_gene: TRBD1
abundance: NA
CDR3nt: TGTGCCAGCAGTTTGGGGACAGGCCAGGAAAAACTGTTTTTT
CDR3aa: CASSLGTGQEKLFF